This TCR beta chain was identified during a study of blood T cell repertoires in COVID-19. Original processing methods: Reference gene primer amplification gave estimated nucleated cell counts. The method was immunoSEQ multiplex PCR; TCRdb's version includes in-frame clones alone and lacks a portion of them. V and J calls plus clone size are reproduced from that table; the DNA served to infer D and trimming. The table records approximately 40,000 clones, more than 85% of them present only once. Germline V gene data show CDR1 as SGHTA and CDR2 as FQGNSA. CDR3 size: 14 residues. Trimming removed 5 bases at V and 6 bases at J, with 14 bases between.

Sequencing was performed on peripheral blood. The rearrangement joins TRBV7-2 to TRBJ1-5; TRBD1 might be the D (6 bases). The sequence came from a human donor in a cohort sampled during active COVID-19. CDR3 protein: CASSETGFTQPQHF. CDR3 DNA: TGTGCCAGCAGCGAGACAGGTTTCACTCAGCCCCAGCATTTT.